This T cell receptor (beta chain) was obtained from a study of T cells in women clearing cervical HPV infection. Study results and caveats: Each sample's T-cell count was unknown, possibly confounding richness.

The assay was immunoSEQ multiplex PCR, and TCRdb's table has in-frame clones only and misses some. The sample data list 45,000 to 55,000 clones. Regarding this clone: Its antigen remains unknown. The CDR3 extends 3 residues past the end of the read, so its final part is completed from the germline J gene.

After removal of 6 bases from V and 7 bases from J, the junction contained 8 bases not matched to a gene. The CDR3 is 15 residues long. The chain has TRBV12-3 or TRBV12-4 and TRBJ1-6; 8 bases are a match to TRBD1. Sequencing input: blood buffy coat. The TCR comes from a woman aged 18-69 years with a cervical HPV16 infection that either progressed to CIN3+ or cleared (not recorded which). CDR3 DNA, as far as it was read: TGTGCCAGCAGGCCTACAGGGGGGAAGAATTCACCC. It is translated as CASRPTGGKNSP. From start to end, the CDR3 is CASRPTGGKNSPLHF.